Shown below are 27 T cell receptor beta chains from a single sample sequenced in a study of T-cell memory formation after mild COVID-19. MiXCR was run by TCRdb on the 5' RACE reads, yielding one entry per CDR3 protein. The data show 360,000 or so distinct CDR3 sequences, 25% to 30% seen once. Sequences were obtained from PBMCs or a T cell subset sorted from them (not recorded which). The source is an adult woman who had mild COVID-19 (a few samples of this study predate the infection). Cell type and time point are not known.

This chain joins TRBV9 and TRBJ2-5; no clear D. The V and J ends lost 0 bases and 2 bases respectively, with 8 bases between them. The V gene's germline CDR1 is SGDLS and CDR2 YYNGEE. The CDR3 length is 14 residues. The CDR3 sequence: CASSVGGSQETQYF. The CDR3 DNA sequence: TGTGCCAGCAGCGTAGGAGGCAGTCAAGAGACCCAGTACTTC.

This clonotype was counted at least ten times. This sequence joins TRBV5-1 and TRBJ2-7; the D gene is possibly TRBD1 (6 bases). Germline lookup yields CDR1 SGHRS and CDR2 YFSETQ. The germline V and J ends were trimmed by 2 bases and 6 bases, with 12 bases remaining between them. The CDR3 loop spans 13 amino acids. This chain's CDR3 is CASSFRGQSEQYF. The CDR3, as DNA: TGCGCCAGCAGCTTCCGCGGACAGTCCGAGCAGTACTTC.

This clonotype was detected only a few times. The chain recombines TRBV7-8 with TRBJ2-5; 10 bases fit TRBD2. Germline values: CDR1 SGHVS, CDR2 FQNEAQ. Unmatched junction bases numbered 15, after V lost 0 bases and J lost 5 bases. The CDR3 consists of 19 residues. The CDR3 nucleotides read TGTGCCAGCAGCTTAGCCGTCTCGGGACTAGCGCCCAGGGGGGAGACCCAGTACTTC. This gives the protein CASSLAVSGLAPRGETQYF.

This clonotype was counted a few times. The V and J genes are TRBV12-3 or TRBV12-4 and TRBJ2-1; TRBD2 matches 8 bases. This CDR3 comprises 15 residues. Unmatched junction bases numbered 5, after V lost 2 bases and J lost 5 bases. CDR3 loop: CASSLYGGVNNEQFF. In DNA, the CDR3 is TGTGCCAGCAGTTTATACGGGGGGGTTAACAATGAGCAGTTCTTC.

The rearrangement uses TRBV7-8 and TRBJ2-5, with TRBD1 matching over 9 bases. Per germline, CDR1 SGHVS and CDR2 FQNEAQ. Trimming at V came to 6 bases and at J to 7 bases, leaving 21 bases not matched to a gene. CDR3 length: 18 residues. The DNA for the CDR3 is TGTGCCAGCAGAGGGGGGAGCAGGGAGGGACAGGGAGTGATGACCCAGTACTTC. Encoded protein: CASRGGSREGQGVMTQYF. The full variable domain, in which reference TRBV7-8 and TRBJ2-5 provide the parts outside the CDR3, is GAGVSQSPRYKVAKRGQDVALRCDPISGHVSLFWYQQALGQGPEFLTYFQNEAQLDKSGLPSDRFFAERPEGSVSTLKIQRTQQEDSAVYLCASRGGSREGQGVMTQYFGPGTRLLVL.

This clonotype was observed a single time. The rearrangement uses TRBV6-2 or TRBV6-3 and TRBJ2-3; no clear D. Trimming removed 0 bases from V and 10 bases from J, with 11 bases in between. The CDR3 loop spans 13 amino acids. The V gene's germline CDR1 is MNHEY and CDR2 SVGEGT. This CDR3 is CASSYSTQLSQYF. The DNA of the CDR3 is TGTGCCAGCAGTTACTCGACCCAGCTCTCGCAGTATTTT.

The chain is built from TRBV7-9 and TRBJ1-6, with 9 positions matching TRBD1. V trimming: 0 bases; J trimming: 8 bases; junction bases outside the gene matches: 2. The CDR3 spans 15 residues. CDR1 is SEHNR and CDR2 is FQNEAQ in the germline V gene (reference sequence). DNA of the CDR3: TGTGCCAGCAGCTTAGCGGGACAGGGACATTCACCCCTCCACTTT. It codes for CASSLAGQGHSPLHF.

V is TRBV6-1 and J is TRBJ2-7; D uncertain. This CDR3 is 12 amino acids long. Germline CDR1 is MNHNS and CDR2 is SASEGT. Trimming stripped 7 bases from V and 2 bases from J, with 9 bases between. The CDR3 loop reads CASKSYTYEQYF. DNA for the CDR3: TGTGCCAGCAAGTCGTACACCTACGAGCAGTACTTC.

The genes are TRBV20-1 and TRBJ1-2; D uncertain. Germline V lookup: CDR1 DFQATT, CDR2 SNEGSKA (reference sequence). V lost 3 bases to trimming and J lost 1 base, with 12 bases between them. This CDR3 region has 14 residues. In DNA, the CDR3 is TGCAGTGCTAGCCGCGGGTGGGATAACTATGGCTACACCTTC. As protein: CSASRGWDNYGYTF.

The chain combines TRBV7-3 with TRBJ2-2, with TRBD1 matching 7 bases. With V trimmed by 5 bases and J by 7 bases, 10 bases remained unmatched. The V gene's germline CDR1 is SGHTA and CDR2 FQGTGA. This CDR3 is 15 amino acids long. The CDR3 DNA reads as TGTGCCAGCAGCGCCCGGGACAGCTTGGACGGGGAGCTGTTTTTT. It yields the protein CASSARDSLDGELFF.

This sequence joins TRBV12-3 or TRBV12-4 and TRBJ2-3, with 7 bases aligning to TRBD1. The CDR3 is 15 amino acids. V was clipped by 5 bases and J by 2 bases; unmatched bases: 7. CDR3 in amino acids: CASSGDSSSTDTQYF. As DNA, the CDR3 is TGTGCCAGCAGTGGGGACAGCTCGTCCACAGATACGCAGTATTTT.

This clonotype has a handful of counts. The V and J genes are TRBV27 and TRBJ2-7, with D possibly TRBD1 on 6 matching bases. CDR3 length equals 15 residues. Germline CDR1 reads MNHEY; CDR2 reads SMNVEV (reference sequence). V lost 1 base and J lost 4, with 14 bases in between. The CDR3 loop reads CASSLFAGVGYEQYF. For the CDR3, the DNA is TGTGCCAGCAGTTTATTCGCAGGGGTAGGTTACGAGCAGTACTTC.

This chain uses TRBV14 with TRBJ2-3, with D perhaps matching TRBD1 (6 bases). V was pared by 1 base and J by 1 base, with 9 bases between. The CDR3 spans 15 residues. The V gene's germline CDR1 is SGHDN and CDR2 FVKESK. The CDR3 loop reads CASSQGAGGTDTQYF. For the CDR3, the DNA is TGTGCCAGCAGCCAAGGAGCAGGGGGCACAGATACGCAGTATTTT. The full variable domain, rest sourced from reference TRBV14 and TRBJ2-3, is EAGVTQFPSHSVIEKGQTVTLRCDPISGHDNLYWYRRVMGKEIKFLLHFVKESKQDESGMPNNRFLAERTGGTYSTLKVQPAELEDSGVYFCASSQGAGGTDTQYFGPGTRLTVL.

This clonotype occurred a few times. V usage is TRBV20-1 and J usage is TRBJ2-3; 9 nucleotides agree with TRBD2. The V gene's germline CDR1 is DFQATT and CDR2 SNEGSKA (reference sequence). J lost 6 bases, V lost 2 bases, and 3 bases had no gene match. The CDR3 runs to 13 residues. The CDR3 coding sequence is TGCAGTGCTAGACGCGGGGGGGCGGATACGCAGTATTTT. Translated, it gives CSARRGGADTQYF.

V gene TRBV7-9 combines with J gene TRBJ2-5; D is uncertain. The germline gives CDR1 SEHNR, CDR2 FQNEAQ (reference sequence). This CDR3 region has 15 residues. V was shortened by 5 bases and J by 4 bases, with 17 bases between the two germline ends. In DNA form, the CDR3 reads TGTGCCAGCAGCCTCACGGGCACACGAGGAGAGACCCAGTACTTC. Protein sequence: CASSLTGTRGETQYF.

This clonotype was seen a few times. The V call is TRBV20-1, the J call TRBJ2-7, with D possibly being TRBD2 (5 bases). With 2 bases removed from V and 3 bases from J, the gap between germline ends came to 14 bases. The CDR3 is 14 residues long. Germline CDR1 is DFQATT and CDR2 is SNEGSKA (reference sequence). CDR3 in DNA: TGCAGTGCTAGATATGACGAGGGTGGCTACGAGCAGTACTTC. Residues: CSARYDEGGYEQYF.

The rearrangement links TRBV12-3 or TRBV12-4 to TRBJ2-7; 7 bases map to TRBD1. This CDR3 has 14 residues. Trimming cost V 6 bases and J 5 bases; bases outside gene matches: 10. The CDR3 DNA follows: TGTGCCAGCAGCCCAACAGGGGACCTCAACGAGCAGTACTTC. This encodes CASSPTGDLNEQYF.

The genes are TRBV7-2 and TRBJ2-5, with TRBD2 matching over 10 bases. The CDR3 has 16 amino acids. Losses at the gene ends were 2 bases for V and 5 bases for J; bases not matched to a gene: 8. Looked up from germline, CDR1 is SGHTA and CDR2 is FQGNSA. The CDR3 nucleotides are TGTGCCAGCAGCTTATCATCTAGCGGGAGTTGGGAGACCCAGTACTTC. This gives the protein CASSLSSSGSWETQYF.

This clonotype has just a few counts. The J gene is TRBJ2-3, the V gene TRBV7-6, with a possible D match to TRBD1 (5 bases). The CDR3 is 14 residues long. Germline CDR1 reads SGHVS; CDR2 reads FNYEAQ. Between the trimmed V and J ends, which lost 6 bases and 4 bases, there was a span of 14 bases. CDR3 in DNA: TGTGCCAGCAGTTACTCGATGACAGCAGATACGCAGTATTTT. Its translation: CASSYSMTADTQYF.

In its sample, this clonotype was seen a few times. The gene calls are TRBV15 and TRBJ2-7; unclear D gene. The V gene's germline CDR1 is LNHNV and CDR2 YYDKDF (reference sequence). This CDR3 has 13 amino acids. V lost 4 bases and J 4 bases, leaving 11 bases between the germline ends. As DNA, the CDR3 is TGTGCCACCAGCACCCGAAACGGGTACGAGCAGTACTTC. Translated: CATSTRNGYEQYF.

This clonotype has only a few counts. V usage is TRBV27 and J usage is TRBJ1-6; the match to TRBD1 covers 9 bases. Germline CDR1 reads MNHEY; CDR2 reads SMNVEV (reference sequence). The CDR3 runs 17 residues. V dropped 5 bases and J dropped 10; count of bases not matched to a gene: 15. The CDR3 DNA reads as TGTGCCAGCAGTGCGGCGGGGACAGGGAGGAAGGGATCACCCCTCCACTTT. It translates to CASSAAGTGRKGSPLHF.

The chain links TRBV25-1 to TRBJ2-5; D not resolved. The ends were cut back, 6 bases at V and 4 bases at J, with 6 bases in the middle. The CDR3 contains 11 residues. The germline V gene encodes CDR1 MGHDK and CDR2 SYGVNS. CDR3 nucleotide sequence: TGTGCCAGCAGGGTCGGAGAGACCCAGTACTTC. As protein: CASRVGETQYF.

This clonotype was picked up a small number of times. The chain carries TRBV7-3 and TRBJ2-2; possibly TRBD1 for D (6 bases). Germline CDR1 is SGHTA and CDR2 is FQGTGA. This CDR3 is 13 amino acids long. The V end was cut by 3 bases, the J end by 6 bases, with 8 bases between. CDR3 coding DNA: TGTGCCAGCAGCTTCCGGACAGCCGGGGAGCTGTTTTTT. Amino acids: CASSFRTAGELFF.

The chain joins TRBV12-3 or TRBV12-4 to TRBJ1-1; no clear D gene. V was trimmed by 5 bases and J by 4 bases, leaving 11 bases between them. The CDR3 loop spans 13 amino acids. The CDR3 DNA follows: TGTGCCAGCAGTGACACGCGGGGCACTGAAGCTTTCTTT. Translated, it gives CASSDTRGTEAFF.

This clonotype was observed a few times. The chain carries TRBV24-1 and TRBJ1-3; the D is unclear. Between the trimmed V and J ends, which lost 8 bases and 0 bases, there was a span of 4 bases. Germline CDR1 is KGHDR and CDR2 is SFDVKD. This CDR3 region has 12 residues. The CDR3 spells CATMGSGNTIYF. The CDR3 nucleotides read TGTGCCACCATGGGCTCTGGAAACACCATATATTTT.

V is TRBV2 and J is TRBJ2-3; D possibly corresponds to TRBD2 (5 bases). CDR1 SNHLY and CDR2 FYNNEI come from the germline V gene. This CDR3 spans 13 amino acids. V lost 7 bases and J 4 bases, leaving 12 bases between the germline ends. CDR3 DNA: TGTGCCAGCACGGGGTCTGGCTCAGATACGCAGTATTTT. Translation gives CASTGSGSDTQYF. The full variable domain, completed using reference TRBV2 and TRBJ2-3, is EPEVTQTPSHQVTQMGQEVILRCVPISNHLYFYWYRQILGQKVEFLVSFYNNEISEKSEIFDDQFSVERPDGSNFTLKIRSTKLEDSAMYFCASTGSGSDTQYFGPGTRLTVL.

The rearrangement joins TRBV29-1 to TRBJ2-2, with 10 nucleotides matching TRBD1. The CDR3 length is 14 residues. V lost 5 bases and J lost 7; bases outside the gene matches: 7. Germline V gives CDR1 SQVTM, CDR2 ANQGSEA. CDR3 nucleotide sequence: TGCAGCGTTTCGACAGGGGGCGGGAACGGGGAGCTGTTTTTT. Protein product: CSVSTGGGNGELFF.